This T cell receptor (beta chain) was profiled in a study of molecular identifiers for immune sequencing clone quantification. Across the whole study: Replicates split RNA from roughly 20,000 or 100,000 naive CD8 cells five ways, and the researchers sequenced four portions. Study-level results: Researchers reportedly could pick up spiked Jurkat TCR RNA from one cell mixed into 1 million or so naive cells.

Making the bulk TCR libraries relied on previously described methods and listed TCR primers. TCRdb itself ran the PCR reads through MiXCR, one entry per CDR3 protein. The sample shows some 580,000 distinct CDR3 sequences, approximately 24% of them seen only once. The length of the CDR3 is 14 residues. Trimming removed 0 bases from V and 0 bases from J, with 5 bases in between. CDR1 and CDR2 from the germline V gene are SGHRS and YFSETQ. The table lists this clonotype with many counts. Its antigen remains unidentified. The receptor was derived from a human donor in good health. Some libraries in this study had Jurkat cell RNA spiked in. Sequencing input: naive CD8+ T cells from blood, with Jurkat cell RNA spiked in. Subset meaning: FACS-sorted CD8+CD4-CCR7+CD45RA+ naive T cells. The V and J genes are TRBV5-1 and TRBJ2-3, with D unclear. CDR3 sequence reads: CASSLAVSTDTQYF. In DNA form, the CDR3 reads TGCGCCAGCAGCTTGGCGGTCAGCACAGATACGCAGTATTTT.